Below, one T cell receptor beta chain is given with its context. The specificity of this receptor is unknown. No base quality information exists; no much larger clone differs at one position. Participants in the prospective study were aged about 18 to 90 years, lived in 20 to 30 United States geographic areas, and enrolled through a virtual design. In the prospective study, participants were assigned to cohorts based on the clinical history participants reported in a screening survey and a study questionnaire. In the prospective study, whole blood, serum and a nasopharyngeal or oropharyngeal swab were collected from each participant by mobile phlebotomists. Participants in the prospective study had the option to provide additional blood draws and questionnaires over a roughly two-month period. Prospective study blood samples were shipped either frozen or at room temperature before DNA extraction.

Sequences LGHDT (CDR1) and YNNKEL (CDR2) are obtained from the germline V gene (reference sequence). Trimming takes 1 base from V and 6 bases from J, and the germline ends sit 13 bases apart. From the cysteine up to the phenylalanine, the CDR3 has a length of 15 residues. The entry retains the CDR3 DNA only, 45 bases that are in frame from base 1. TCRbeta CDR3 regions were amplified from genomic DNA using the immunoSEQ Assay, a bias-controlled multiplex PCR. The original methods were these. Nucleated cell counts per sample were estimated from amplification of reference gene primers within the assay. Sequence reads were collapsed and filtered to measure the absolute abundance of every unique TCRbeta CDR3 rearrangement. Productive Simpson clonality was computed per sample as the square root of Simpson's diversity index over productive rearrangements. TCRdb obtained this table from immuneACCESS and retained in-frame rearrangements with V and J assigned. These tables miss some clones; where compared with another copy, unresolved V genes account for less than half of the shortfall, and the remainder is unexplained. That table gives V, J and clone size, and the DNA gave D and trimming. The sample data list 180,000 or so clones, and roughly 87% of these were observed just once. The ten biggest clones cover 2% to 2.5% of the sample.

The sample belongs to a study of blood T cell repertoires in COVID-19 (dated by TCRdb to about 2020). A note on the overall study: The collaborator samples originated in the United States, Italy and Spain and spanned the acute and convalescent phases of COVID-19. The prospective study material was composed of cDNA or gDNA derived from T cells, B-cell-depleted T cells, or PBMCs. Deeply sampled blood TCRbeta repertoires from subjects exposed to, actively infected with, or recovered from COVID-19 were included in the dataset. The repertoires were released in a freely available public database intended as a resource for research on the immune response to SARS-CoV-2. The samples were drawn from the first 160 participants of the ongoing ImmuneRACE study and from 1,254 subjects provided by 6 global collaborators. A de-identified subject ID, COVID-19 status, age in years and sex were almost always included in the sample metadata. Where available, HLA class I and class II types were taken from metadata supplied by the sample provider and were not determined by assay-based typing.

Findings and caveats that apply to the study as a whole: The quantity of clinical and demographic metadata differed by source and by participant and was supplied without curation.

The sequence was obtained from a woman between 35 and 50 years old with acute COVID-19. This chain is built from TRBV3-1 (or the pseudogene TRBV3-2) and TRBJ2-1; tentative D gene TRBD1, with 6 bases matching. Sequenced input: PBMCs or T cells enriched from blood (not recorded which). The DNA is as follows: TGTGCCAGCAGCCAAGTGATGGGGGCGGGCAATGAGCAGTTCTTC. The translation is CASSQVMGAGNEQFF.